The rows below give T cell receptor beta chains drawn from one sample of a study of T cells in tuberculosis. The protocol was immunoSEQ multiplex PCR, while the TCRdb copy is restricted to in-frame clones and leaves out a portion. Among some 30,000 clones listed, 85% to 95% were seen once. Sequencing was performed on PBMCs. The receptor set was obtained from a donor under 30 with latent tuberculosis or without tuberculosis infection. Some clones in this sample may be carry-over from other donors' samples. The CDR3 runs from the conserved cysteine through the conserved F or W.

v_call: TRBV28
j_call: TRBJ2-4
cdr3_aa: CASSLSTKNIQYF

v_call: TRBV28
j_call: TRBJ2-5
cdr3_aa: CASRIQGRETQYF

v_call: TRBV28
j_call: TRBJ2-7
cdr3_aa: CASSGGAYEQYF

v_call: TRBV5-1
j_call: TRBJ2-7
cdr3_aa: CASSPRGTSEYEQYF

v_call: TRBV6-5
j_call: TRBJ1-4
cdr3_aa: CASSPTRGEKLFF

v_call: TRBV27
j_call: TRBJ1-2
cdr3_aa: CASSFILGTQGAGGYTF

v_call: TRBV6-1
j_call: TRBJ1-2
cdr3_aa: CASTQTQNYGYTF

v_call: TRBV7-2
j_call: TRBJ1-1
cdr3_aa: CASSSRGRATEAFF

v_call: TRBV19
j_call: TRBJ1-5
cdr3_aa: CASSIARRGDQPQHF

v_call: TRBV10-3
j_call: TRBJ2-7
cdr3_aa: CATQEAYEQYF

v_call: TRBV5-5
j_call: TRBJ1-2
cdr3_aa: CASRQGQGNGYTF

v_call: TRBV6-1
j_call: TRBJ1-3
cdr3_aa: CASSEARTAGNTIYF

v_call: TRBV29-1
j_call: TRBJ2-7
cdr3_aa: CSVEDRGHEQYF

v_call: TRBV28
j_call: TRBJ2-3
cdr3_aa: CASQDRGADTQYF